These 27 T cell receptor beta chains originate from one sample sequenced in a study of blood T cell repertoires in COVID-19. The assay was immunoSEQ multiplex PCR, and TCRdb's table has in-frame clones only and misses some. The repertoire has about 120,000 clones, 85% to 90% of them found once; the top ten carry 3.5% to 4%. The sample was peripheral blood. The receptor set was obtained from a woman in her fifties or sixties with COVID-19, enrolled during active disease.

The chain links TRBV7-9 to TRBJ2-1; 9 bases are a match to TRBD2. The CDR3 has 16 residues. The J segment lost 2 bases and the V segment lost 4 bases, leaving 6 bases of the junction unmatched. Germline assignment: CDR1 SEHNR and CDR2 FQNEAQ (reference sequence). CDR3 nucleotide sequence: TGTGCCAGCAGCTCAGTAGCGGGGGCACCCTACAATGAGCAGTTCTTC. This encodes CASSSVAGAPYNEQFF.

The chain combines TRBV5-4 with TRBJ2-5, with D possibly matching TRBD2 (6 bases). Trimming removed 4 bases from V and 5 bases from J, with 12 bases in between. The CDR3 consists of 13 residues. CDR1 and CDR2 from the germline V gene are SGHNT and YYREEE (reference sequence). For the CDR3, the DNA is TGTGCCAGCAGCCCCTTGGGGGGTGAGACCCAGTACTTC. Its translation is CASSPLGGETQYF.

The chain is built from TRBV5-1 and TRBJ2-7, with 8 nucleotides matching TRBD2. CDR1 and CDR2 (germline): SGHRS, YFSETQ. The CDR3 contains 15 residues. The trim removed 4 bases at V and 6 bases at J, leaving 12 bases unmatched. In nucleotides, the CDR3 is TGCGCCAGCAGCCCATTCCGGGGGGGAGAGGGCGAGCAGTACTTC. This codes for CASSPFRGGEGEQYF.

The CDR3 protein is CASSYSFVQGITEAFF. CDR3 sequence (DNA): TGTGCCAGCAGTTACTCGTTCGTTCAGGGGATCACTGAAGCTTTCTTT. The chain couples TRBV6-2 or TRBV6-3 to TRBJ1-1, with a possible D match to TRBD1 (6 bases). The V and J ends lost 0 bases and 4 bases respectively, with 15 bases between them. The CDR3 runs to 16 residues. The germline V gene has CDR1 MNHEY and CDR2 SVGEGT.

The chain links TRBV7-9 to TRBJ1-2; D may be TRBD1 (5 bases). Trimming removed 2 bases from V and 8 bases from J, with 18 bases in between. The CDR3 contains 15 residues. Per the germline V gene, CDR1 is SEHNR and CDR2 is FQNEAQ (reference sequence). CDR3 protein: CASSLQGLFFGGYTF. The DNA for the CDR3 is TGTGCCAGCAGCTTACAGGGTCTCTTTTTCGGGGGCTACACCTTC.

The V and J genes are TRBV4-3 and TRBJ1-3, with D uncertain. V dropped 0 bases and J dropped 4 bases, with 10 bases sitting between them. The CDR3 is made up of 15 amino acids. CDR1 is LGHNA, CDR2 YSLEER, per germline. The CDR3, as DNA: TGCGCCAGCAGCCAAGATCCAACAAGAGGAAACACCATATATTTT. This translates into CASSQDPTRGNTIYF.

The V and J genes are TRBV7-9 and TRBJ1-4; D gene uncertain. Germline assignment: CDR1 SEHNR and CDR2 FQNEAQ (reference sequence). CDR3 size: 17 residues. The V gene lost 4 bases and the J gene lost 5 bases, with 20 bases spanning the gap. The CDR3 reads CASSSSASGRLNEKLFF. CDR3 in DNA: TGTGCCAGCAGCTCCTCGGCCTCAGGAAGATTAAATGAAAAACTGTTTTTT.

The V gene is TRBV6-9, the J gene TRBJ2-7; tentatively, D is TRBD2 (7 bases). The germline gives CDR1 MNHGY, CDR2 SVAAGI. The CDR3 is made up of 16 amino acids. V lost 6 bases and J lost 2, with 20 bases in between. The CDR3 reads CASRVRGAAVAYEQYF. The CDR3 DNA follows: TGTGCCAGCAGGGTCCGGGGGGCAGCCGTGGCCTACGAGCAGTACTTC.

The gene calls are TRBV5-1 and TRBJ1-1, with D maybe TRBD1 (5 bases). The germline V gene encodes CDR1 SGHRS and CDR2 YFSETQ. V shed 1 base and J shed 2 bases, with 18 bases lying between them. This CDR3 has 17 residues. The CDR3 loop reads CASSLPRLTVSNTEAFF. CDR3 coding DNA: TGCGCCAGCAGCTTGCCCCGTTTGACAGTTAGTAACACTGAAGCTTTCTTT.

This clone was recorded once. The rearrangement joins TRBV18 to TRBJ1-4; 7 bases match TRBD1. Germline CDR1 and CDR2: KGHSH and LQKENI. V was pared by 4 bases and J by 0 bases, with 20 bases of the junction left unmatched. This CDR3 contains 21 residues. The CDR3 loop reads CASSHKADVFGTEATNEKLFF. CDR3 bases: TGTGCCAGCTCACACAAAGCTGATGTATTTGGGACAGAAGCAACTAATGAAAAACTGTTTTTT.

The chain uses TRBV6-5 and TRBJ1-6, with D perhaps matching TRBD1 (5 bases). The germline V gene encodes CDR1 MNHEY and CDR2 SVGAGI. V was clipped by 2 bases and J by 7 bases, with 9 bases between them. The CDR3 covers 14 residues. This chain's CDR3 is CASSYMRGNSPLHF. The DNA of the CDR3 is TGTGCCAGCAGTTACATGCGGGGCAATTCACCCCTCCACTTT.

Concerning this clone: One end of the junction fails to match germline, which may point to a read error. This rearrangement joins TRBV18 to TRBJ2-3; D perhaps matches TRBD2 (6 bases). Looked up from germline, CDR1 is KGHSH and CDR2 is LQKENI. This CDR3 contains 13 residues. CDR3 loop: CASSTPGVDTQYF. In nucleotides, the CDR3 is TGTGCCAGCTCAACACCGGGAGTAGATACGCAGTATTTT.

This clone was seen a single time. The chain recombines TRBV29-1 with TRBJ1-5; 9 nucleotides agree with TRBD1. Germline CDR1 is SQVTM and CDR2 is ANQGSEA. CDR3 length: 23 residues. The trim removed 5 bases at V and 0 bases at J, leaving 29 bases unmatched. The chain's CDR3 is CSVRPLGICWDRVDLFSNQPQHF. The CDR3 coding sequence is TGCAGCGTTAGACCCTTAGGGATTTGCTGGGACAGGGTTGATTTGTTTAGCAATCAGCCCCAGCATTTT.

In this sample, this clone turned up a few times. Other DNA sequences in this sample translate to the same CDR3. J is TRBJ1-1 and V is TRBV7-2; possible D gene TRBD1, 5 bases. Germline CDR1 is SGHTA and CDR2 is FQGNSA. The CDR3 spans 13 residues. V dropped 5 bases and J dropped 1 base, with 8 bases sitting between them. The CDR3 DNA follows: TGTGCCAGCAGCCTGCAGGGGAACACTGAAGCTTTCTTT. Its protein is CASSLQGNTEAFF.

As to this clone: Other DNA sequences of this sample code for an identical CDR3. The rearrangement joins TRBV20-1 to TRBJ1-2; D unclear. V was trimmed by 1 base and J by 3 bases, leaving 3 bases between them. Germline CDR1 is DFQATT and CDR2 is SNEGSKA (reference sequence). The CDR3 extends over 11 amino acids. CDR3 DNA: TGCAGTGCTAGAGGAGACTATGGCTACACCTTC. Translation: CSARGDYGYTF.

The chain is built from TRBV9 and TRBJ1-1; D is ambiguous. Looked up from germline, CDR1 is SGDLS and CDR2 is YYNGEE. The length of the CDR3 is 18 residues. V shed 2 bases and J shed 3 bases, with 23 bases lying between them. The CDR3 DNA reads TGTGCCAGCAGCGTGGATAAAGGTAGAGGCCCCTATTACACTGAAGCTTTCTTT. It translates to CASSVDKGRGPYYTEAFF.

CDR3 protein: CAVTSGSSYEQYF. The CDR3 region has the DNA TGTGCCGTGACTAGCGGGTCGTCCTACGAGCAGTACTTC. The chain is built from TRBV10-3 and TRBJ2-7; 10 bases fit TRBD2. V lost 11 bases, J lost 1 base, and 5 bases stayed unmatched. This CDR3 has 13 residues. CDR1 and CDR2 from the germline V gene are ENHRY and SYGVKD.

This rearrangement joins TRBV12-3 or TRBV12-4 to TRBJ1-1, with unresolved D. The germline V and J ends were trimmed by 1 base and 11 bases, with 14 bases remaining between them. The CDR3 totals 13 residues. CDR3 sequence (DNA): TGTGCCAGCAGTTTAGAGGCGGGCGAGGAGGCTTTCTTT. This translates into CASSLEAGEEAFF.

This sequence joins TRBV4-2 and TRBJ1-1; 8 bases agree with TRBD1. Germline loops: CDR1 LGHNA, CDR2 YNFKEQ. With V trimmed by 5 bases and J by 5 bases, 13 bases remained unmatched. The CDR3 is made up of 16 amino acids. CDR3 coding DNA: TGTGCCAGCAGCTACTCGGACAGGGCGATTGGGACTGAAGCTTTCTTT. Amino acids: CASSYSDRAIGTEAFF.

This chain links TRBV6-5 with TRBJ1-1, with 8 positions matching TRBD1. J lost 4 bases, V lost 7 bases, and 8 bases had no gene match. CDR1 and CDR2 (germline): MNHEY, SVGAGI. CDR3 length: 14 amino acids. The CDR3 sequence is CASTSDRVATEAFF. DNA of the CDR3: TGTGCCAGCACTTCGGACAGGGTTGCCACTGAAGCTTTCTTT.

This rearrangement joins TRBV5-5 to TRBJ2-3, with TRBD1 identical over 10 bases. The CDR3 totals 12 residues. Trimming removed 9 bases from V and 4 bases from J; junction bases left unmatched: 2. Germline V gene lookup returns CDR1 SGHKS and CDR2 YYEKEE (reference sequence). The DNA of the CDR3 is TGTGCCACCGGACAGGGGGCAGATACGCAGTATTTT. It yields the protein CATGQGADTQYF.

The rearrangement uses TRBV3-1 (or the pseudogene TRBV3-2) and TRBJ2-7; 7 bases are a match to TRBD2. Trimming took 2 bases from V and 2 from J; bases not matched to a gene: 9. There are 16 residues in the CDR3. Per germline, CDR1 LGHDT and CDR2 YNNKEL (reference sequence). CDR3 sequence: CASSQSWGGDTYEQYF. In nucleotides, the CDR3 is TGTGCCAGCAGCCAAAGCTGGGGGGGTGACACCTACGAGCAGTACTTC.

The J gene is TRBJ2-7, the V gene TRBV7-6, with D maybe TRBD2 (6 bases). This CDR3 has 13 residues. Germline CDR1 is SGHVS and CDR2 is FNYEAQ. The V end was cut by 2 bases, the J end by 3 bases, with 8 bases between. This chain's CDR3 is CASSLTGGYEQYF. As DNA, the CDR3 is TGTGCCAGCAGCTTAACCGGGGGCTACGAGCAGTACTTC.

The chain employs TRBV9 and TRBJ2-1; TRBD2 agrees at 10 bases. V dropped 6 bases and J dropped 9; count of bases not matched to a gene: 15. The CDR3 is made up of 16 amino acids. Germline CDR1 reads SGDLS; CDR2 reads YYNGEE. The CDR3 sequence: CASTIRASGGLGEQFF. The CDR3 nucleotides are TGTGCCAGCACCATACGAGCTAGCGGGGGTTTGGGTGAGCAGTTCTTC.

The chain links TRBV3-1 (or the pseudogene TRBV3-2) to TRBJ1-1; 7 bases agree with TRBD1. This CDR3 spans 16 amino acids. Germline CDR1 LGHDT, CDR2 YNNKEL (reference sequence). V lost 3 bases to trimming and J lost 1 base; unmatched junction nucleotides: 8. The CDR3 DNA follows: TGTGCCAGCAGCCACGACCCCCGGGACAGGAACACTGAAGCTTTCTTT. Translation: CASSHDPRDRNTEAFF.

The chain employs TRBV3-1 (or the pseudogene TRBV3-2) and TRBJ1-1, with a possible D match to TRBD1 (5 bases). CDR3 length: 13 residues. Germline-derived CDR1 and CDR2 are LGHDT and YNNKEL (reference sequence). V was pared by 5 bases and J by 6 bases, with 13 bases between. The DNA for the CDR3 is TGTGCCAGCAGCGGGGGGAGTCACGCTGAAGCTTTCTTT. It specifies CASSGGSHAEAFF.

The chain employs TRBV6-6 and TRBJ1-5; TRBD1 matches at 8 bases. This CDR3 spans 16 amino acids. V was clipped by 0 bases and J by 4 bases; unmatched bases: 5. The germline gives CDR1 MNHNY, CDR2 SVGAGI (reference sequence). The CDR3 coding sequence is TGTGCCAGCAGTTACTCTCCGGGACAGGTTAATCAGCCCCAGCATTTT. Translation gives CASSYSPGQVNQPQHF.